This T cell receptor (beta chain) is drawn from a study of blood T cells in healthy people across ages. Points from the study as a whole: Greater diversity and more naive CD4+ cells were seen in long-lived donors than in aged donors.

A J-beta primer mix and a sample-barcoded 5' primer were used in a second PCR of roughly 6 to 11 cycles. TCRdb re-derived calls from the 5' RACE reads in MiXCR, one entry per CDR3 protein. The sample has about 680,000 distinct CDR3 sequences, about half seen once; the top ten hold under 35%. A note on this clonotype: The antigen is undetermined. Mismatch with germline at one junction end may stem from a read error.

This clonotype originated in a woman in her sixties in good health. Sample: blood.

This CDR3 reads CVWGTIGTNSPLHF. In DNA form, the CDR3 reads TGTGTCTGGGGTACGATAGGGACTAATTCACCCCTCCACTTT. The V call is TRBV30, the J call TRBJ1-6; TRBD1 might be the D (5 bases). The CDR3 spans 14 residues. Germline-derived CDR1 and CDR2 are GTSNPN and SVGIG (reference sequence).